These 4 T cell receptor beta chains originate from one sample sequenced in a study of beta chain features in type 1 diabetes. Broader study findings: Shorter TCRB CDR3s, moderately but significantly so, marked every one of the four CD4+ subsets in Type 1 diabetes patients.

What was sequenced were expressed TCRB transcripts, since all of the isolated RNA had been reverse transcribed. Produced via immunoSEQ multiplex PCR; TCRdb's table is partial and in-frame only. The sample has a few hundred thousand clones; less than 30% are singletons. Their antigens are not known. The sequencing input was naive CD4+ T cells from blood. These receptors were obtained from a woman aged 30 to 39 with type 1 diabetes.

CDR3 in DNA: TGCGCCAGCAGCCCTAGCGGGACTGATACGCAGTATTTT. It yields the protein CASSPSGTDTQYF. The J gene is TRBJ2-3, the V gene TRBV5-1; 9 positions match TRBD2. CDR1 SGHRS and CDR2 YFSETQ come from the germline V gene. Losses at the gene ends were 4 bases for V and 6 bases for J; bases not matched to a gene: 3. This CDR3 has 13 amino acids.

The chain carries TRBV19 and TRBJ1-2; 7 nucleotides line up with TRBD1. The V and J ends lost 5 bases and 0 bases, in that order; junction bases with no gene match: 12. Germline V CDR1 and CDR2: LNHDA, SQIVND (reference sequence). CDR3 length: 17 residues. As DNA, the CDR3 is TGTGCCAGTAGTCTACAGGGGTCGCAAATCCCTAACTATGGCTACACCTTC. Its translation: CASSLQGSQIPNYGYTF.

V is TRBV14 and J is TRBJ1-3; D is undetermined. CDR1 and CDR2 from the germline V gene are SGHDN and FVKESK. V was trimmed by 1 base and J by 0 bases, leaving 13 bases between them. This CDR3 contains 17 residues. The CDR3 protein is CASSQGSPSYSGNTIYF. CDR3 DNA sequence: TGTGCCAGCAGCCAAGGGAGTCCCAGCTACTCTGGAAACACCATATATTTT.

This clone was found a few times. The CDR3 spells CASSPGTSDTDTQYF. In DNA, the CDR3 is TGTGCCAGCAGCCCCGGGACTAGTGACACAGATACGCAGTATTTT. This chain links TRBV5-6 with TRBJ2-3; 8 bases line up with TRBD2. Per germline, CDR1 SGHDT and CDR2 YYEEEE. V lost 4 bases and J lost 2; bases outside the gene matches: 6. This CDR3 is 15 amino acids long.